One and the same sample provided the 9 T cell receptor beta chains below, sequenced in a study of blood T cell repertoires in COVID-19. TCRdb's copy holds only in-frame clones and misses some; the assay was immunoSEQ multiplex PCR. The sample contains around 81,000 clones, roughly 87% of which appear only once. The sequenced material came from peripheral blood. The receptors here all came from a man aged 65 to 79 with acute or convalescent COVID-19.

The sample holds a few counts of this clone. The J gene is TRBJ1-1, the V gene TRBV2; tentative D call: TRBD1 (6 bases). V shed 9 bases and J shed 10 bases, with 15 bases lying between them. The CDR3 is 11 amino acids. The germline gives CDR1 SNHLY, CDR2 FYNNEI. This chain's CDR3 is CARGNGQTAFF. The CDR3 DNA is TGTGCCAGGGGAAATGGACAGACAGCTTTCTTT.

The chain employs TRBV24-1 and TRBJ2-1; weak D call: TRBD2 (5 bases). CDR1 and CDR2 from the germline V gene are KGHDR and SFDVKD. V was shortened by 0 bases and J by 10 bases, with 9 bases between the two germline ends. CDR3 length equals 13 residues. The CDR3 nucleotides are TGTGCCACCAGTGATTTGCGAGGGAGAGAGCAGTTCTTC. Its translation is CATSDLRGREQFF.

This clone was seen a single time. The chain uses TRBV29-1 and TRBJ2-7; TRBD2 agrees at 10 bases. After removal of 7 bases from V and 5 bases from J, the junction contained 5 bases not matched to a gene. Germline V gives CDR1 SQVTM, CDR2 ANQGSEA. The CDR3 consists of 12 residues. CDR3 loop: CSAAGGPHEQYF. The CDR3 DNA reads TGCAGCGCAGCGGGAGGGCCCCACGAGCAGTACTTC.

The chain is built from TRBV6-1 and TRBJ1-6; D might be TRBD1 (6 bases). The CDR3 extends over 13 amino acids. Per the germline V gene, CDR1 is MNHNS and CDR2 is SASEGT. Trimming shortened V by 0 bases and J by 14 bases, and 11 bases separated the two germline ends. The CDR3 region is CASSEAGARALHF. CDR3 coding DNA: TGTGCCAGCAGTGAAGCGGGGGCTAGAGCCCTCCACTTT.

The V and J genes are TRBV2 and TRBJ2-4, with D perhaps TRBD1 (6 bases). V gave up 1 base and J gave up 7 bases, with 8 bases separating them. The germline V gene has CDR1 SNHLY and CDR2 FYNNEI. This CDR3 has 13 amino acids. CDR3 sequence (DNA): TGTGCCAGCAGTGAAGTAAGGGGGAACATTCAGTACTTC. Translation: CASSEVRGNIQYF.

V and J are TRBV6-1 and TRBJ1-5; 9 bases line up with TRBD1. The CDR3 sequence is 16 residues long. V was clipped by 6 bases and J by 6 bases; unmatched bases: 12. The germline V gene encodes CDR1 MNHNS and CDR2 SASEGT. CDR3 amino acids: CASSEQLGQGGQPQHF. In DNA form, the CDR3 reads TGTGCCAGCAGCGAACAATTGGGACAGGGAGGTCAGCCCCAGCATTTT.

The genes are TRBV7-2 and TRBJ1-1, with D possibly TRBD1 on 6 matching bases. The CDR3 runs 14 residues. The V gene lost 5 bases and the J gene lost 1 base, with 11 bases spanning the gap. CDR1 is SGHTA and CDR2 is FQGNSA in the germline V gene. This CDR3 is CASSPGHRNTEAFF. The CDR3 DNA sequence: TGTGCCAGCAGCCCGGGACACAGGAACACTGAAGCTTTCTTT.

This rearrangement joins TRBV15 to TRBJ2-1; the D gene is possibly TRBD2 (6 bases). Trimming removed 2 bases from V and 1 base from J, with 15 bases in between. Germline V gives CDR1 LNHNV, CDR2 YYDKDF (reference sequence). CDR3 length equals 17 residues. The CDR3 DNA reads as TGTGCCACCAGCAGAACCGGCGGGGCGGGGTCCTACAATGAGCAGTTCTTC. Its translation is CATSRTGGAGSYNEQFF.

The chain uses TRBV5-1 and TRBJ2-3, with TRBD2 identical over 15 bases. CDR1 is SGHRS, CDR2 YFSETQ, per germline. Trimming removed 5 bases from V and 6 bases from J; junction bases left unmatched: 10. The CDR3 runs 17 residues. In nucleotides, the CDR3 is TGCGCCAGCAGACTGGGACTAGCGGGAGGCCCCCATGATACGCAGTATTTT. It specifies CASRLGLAGGPHDTQYF.